This TCR beta chain was identified in a study of PD-L1 blockade in urothelial cancer. The time point: pretreatment peripheral blood. The length of the CDR3 is 17 residues. V lost 1 base and J 6 bases, leaving 19 bases between the germline ends. Germline V gene data show CDR1 as MNHNS and CDR2 as SASEGT. The assay was immunoSEQ multiplex PCR, and TCRdb's table has in-frame clones only and misses some. The sample has over 75,000 clones, 80% to 90% seen once. V gene TRBV6-1 combines with J gene TRBJ1-5, with a weak D call TRBD1 (6 bases). The source was PBMCs, collected around atezolizumab (anti-PD-L1) treatment. The sequence was obtained from a woman older than 75 with urothelial cancer. The CDR3 region has the DNA TGTGCCAGCAGTGAAGAGGCCCCCAACAGGGTCGGTCAGCCCCAGCATTTT. Translation gives CASSEEAPNRVGQPQHF.